Sequencing of this T cell receptor (beta chain) was carried out in a study of T-cell memory formation after mild COVID-19. Study results and limitations: Whether day 37 second-wave clones are SARS-CoV-2-specific was not confirmed.

As to this clonotype: Its target is not known.

Losses at the gene ends were 3 bases for V and 1 base for J; bases not matched to a gene: 7. The CDR3 has 15 residues. The germline V gene has CDR1 DFQATT and CDR2 SNEGSKA (reference sequence). Via MiXCR, TCRdb re-called the 5' RACE reads, giving one row per CDR3 protein. The data show around 370,000 distinct CDR3 sequences, roughly 21% seen once. Sequencing was performed on PBMCs or a T cell subset sorted from them (not recorded which). The chain uses TRBV20-1 and TRBJ2-5, with 8 positions matching TRBD2. This receptor was identified in an adult woman who had mild COVID-19 (a few samples of this study predate the infection). Cell type and time point are not known. This chain's CDR3 is CSASPSGLPQETQYF. In DNA, the CDR3 is TGCAGTGCTAGTCCTAGCGGGTTACCCCAAGAGACCCAGTACTTC.